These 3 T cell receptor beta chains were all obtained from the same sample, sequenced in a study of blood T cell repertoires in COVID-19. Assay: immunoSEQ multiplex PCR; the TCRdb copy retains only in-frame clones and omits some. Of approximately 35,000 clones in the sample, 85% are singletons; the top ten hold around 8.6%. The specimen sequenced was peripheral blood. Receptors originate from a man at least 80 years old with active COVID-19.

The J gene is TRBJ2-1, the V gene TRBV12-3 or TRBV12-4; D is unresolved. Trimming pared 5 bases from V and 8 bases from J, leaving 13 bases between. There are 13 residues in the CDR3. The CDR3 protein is CASSPLAPHEQFF. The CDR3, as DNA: TGTGCCAGCAGTCCACTTGCCCCCCATGAGCAGTTCTTC.

CDR3 region: CASSRPPGQIYYGYTF. CDR3 sequence (DNA): TGTGCCAGCAGCCGCCCTCCGGGACAGATTTATTATGGCTACACCTTC. The chain couples TRBV28 to TRBJ1-2; 7 positions agree with TRBD1. Germline V gives CDR1 MDHEN, CDR2 SYDVKM. The V and J ends lost 6 bases and 5 bases, in that order; junction bases with no gene match: 15. The CDR3 is made up of 16 amino acids.

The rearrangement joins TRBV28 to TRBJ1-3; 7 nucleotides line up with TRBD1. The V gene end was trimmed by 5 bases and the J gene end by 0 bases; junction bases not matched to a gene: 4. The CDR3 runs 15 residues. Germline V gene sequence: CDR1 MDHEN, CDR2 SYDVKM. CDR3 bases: TGTGCCAGCAGTCGGGACAGTATCTCTGGAAACACCATATATTTT. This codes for CASSRDSISGNTIYF.